A single sample gave rise to the 23 T cell receptor beta chains below, sequenced in a study of T cells in pancreatic ductal adenocarcinoma (dated by TCRdb to 2015 to 2018). The pancreatic ductal adenocarcinoma patients who were selected had gone through surgery without receiving any neoadjuvant therapy. Libraries were built with the immunoSEQ multiplex PCR assay. Sourced from immuneACCESS, this table was stored by TCRdb with only in-frame sequences that have V and J called. A share of the clones is absent; for the studies checked, an unresolved V gene accounts for under half, and the remainder has no known explanation. Present in this sample are approximately 19,000 clones, around nine tenths of which were seen just once. The ten largest clones add up to 0.75% to 1% of the sample. The sequenced sample was PBMCs. The receptors were sampled from a human donor with pancreatic ductal adenocarcinoma.

The V call is TRBV7-6, the J call TRBJ2-1; D uncertain. Trimming cost V 3 bases and J 7 bases, with 16 bases left between them. The CDR3 has 15 residues. Germline CDR1 is SGHVS and CDR2 is FNYEAQ. CDR3 in amino acids: CASSLNSIEVNEQFF. CDR3 coding DNA: TGTGCCAGCAGCTTGAACTCCATCGAGGTGAATGAGCAGTTCTTC.

The rearrangement links TRBV27 to TRBJ2-3, with D perhaps matching TRBD2 (7 bases). Looked up from germline, CDR1 is MNHEY and CDR2 is SMNVEV (reference sequence). V was clipped by 3 bases and J by 5 bases, with 21 bases between them. The length of the CDR3 is 17 residues. The CDR3 DNA reads as TGTGCCAGCAGTTTGACCTATCTCCCGGGGGGCAAAGATACGCAGTATTTT. As protein: CASSLTYLPGGKDTQYF.

J is TRBJ1-5 and V is TRBV7-6; D ambiguous. Germline assignment: CDR1 SGHVS and CDR2 FNYEAQ. CDR3 length: 15 residues. V lost 0 bases, J lost 5 bases, and 11 bases lay in between. CDR3 in amino acids: CASSLAHGLDQPQHF. The CDR3 DNA reads as TGTGCCAGCAGCTTAGCGCACGGTCTAGATCAGCCCCAGCATTTT.

There are a few counts of this clone. This sequence joins TRBV28 and TRBJ1-6, with 9 bases fitting TRBD1. CDR1 is MDHEN, CDR2 SYDVKM, per germline. V shed 3 bases and J 7 bases; nucleotides not matched to a gene: 1. The CDR3 extends over 14 amino acids. In DNA form, the CDR3 reads TGTGCCAGCAGTTTGGGGACAGGGAATTCACCCCTCCACTTT. Translated: CASSLGTGNSPLHF.

J is TRBJ2-1 and V is TRBV11-2; TRBD2 is a possible D gene (7 bases). Germline V lookup: CDR1 SGHAT, CDR2 FQNNGV. Trimming pared 5 bases from V and 2 bases from J, leaving 19 bases between. The CDR3 loop spans 17 amino acids. CDR3 DNA: TGTGCCAGCAGCCCCCCCTTGGGCGGGGGCCCCTACAATGAGCAGTTCTTC. Translation: CASSPPLGGGPYNEQFF.

The rearrangement links TRBV2 to TRBJ1-5; possible D gene TRBD1, 6 bases. V lost 6 bases, J lost 7 bases, and 19 bases lay in between. Germline values: CDR1 SNHLY, CDR2 FYNNEI. CDR3 size: 15 residues. The CDR3: CASRLEQGKDQPQHF. The CDR3 bases are TGTGCCAGCAGGTTGGAACAGGGTAAAGACCAGCCCCAGCATTTT.

The table lists this clone with a count of one. The chain carries TRBV5-1 and TRBJ1-4; 9 positions agree with TRBD1. V was pared by 0 bases and J by 4 bases, with 1 base of the junction left unmatched. The germline gives CDR1 SGHRS, CDR2 YFSETQ. This CDR3 comprises 15 residues. Written as DNA, the CDR3 is TGCGCCAGCAGCTTGGCGGGACAGGGTAATGAAAAACTGTTTTTT. It is translated as CASSLAGQGNEKLFF.

This clone is a singleton in its sample. The chain uses TRBV18 and TRBJ2-5, with 14 bases identical to TRBD2. After removal of 2 bases from V and 2 bases from J, the junction contained 1 base not matched to a gene. CDR1 KGHSH and CDR2 LQKENI come from the germline V gene. The CDR3 covers 16 residues. The DNA for the CDR3 is TGTGCCAGCTCACCAAGGACTAGCGGGGGGCAAGAGACCCAGTACTTC. Amino acid sequence: CASSPRTSGGQETQYF. The entire variable domain, with the rest obtained from reference TRBV18 and TRBJ2-5, is as follows: NAGVMQNPRHLVRRRGQEARLRCSPMKGHSHVYWYRQLPEEGLKFMVYLQKENIIDESGMPKERFSAEFPKEGPSILRIQQVVRGDSAAYFCASSPRTSGGQETQYFGPGTRLLVL.

In its sample, this clone ranks as medium-sized. The rearrangement links TRBV9 to TRBJ1-1; D perhaps matches TRBD1 (6 bases). Trimming cost V 0 bases and J 5 bases, with 11 bases left between them. This CDR3 is 14 amino acids long. Per the germline V gene, CDR1 is SGDLS and CDR2 is YYNGEE. CDR3 loop: CASSVAAGATEAFF. CDR3 sequence (DNA): TGTGCCAGCAGCGTAGCGGCAGGGGCAACTGAAGCTTTCTTT.

V usage is TRBV9 and J usage is TRBJ2-7; perhaps TRBD1 as D (6 bases). V was trimmed by 0 bases and J by 6 bases, leaving 13 bases between them. CDR3 size: 14 residues. The V gene's germline CDR1 is SGDLS and CDR2 YYNGEE. Here the CDR3 reads CASSVASQGSEQYF. The CDR3 region has the DNA TGTGCCAGCAGCGTAGCATCACAGGGATCCGAGCAGTACTTC.

CDR3 bases: TGTGCCAGTAATAACAGGGGATTCAATGAAAAACTGTTTTTT. Translating gives CASNNRGFNEKLFF. The chain has TRBV19 and TRBJ1-4; TRBD1 matches 7 bases. V shed 7 bases, J shed 5 bases, and the junction held 7 bases outside the gene matches. The CDR3 is 14 amino acids. CDR1 and CDR2 (germline): LNHDA, SQIVND (reference sequence).

This clone was found a few times. V gene TRBV5-1 combines with J gene TRBJ1-6; weak D call: TRBD1 (6 bases). The germline V and J ends were trimmed by 4 bases and 9 bases, with 17 bases remaining between them. The germline V gene encodes CDR1 SGHRS and CDR2 YFSETQ. The CDR3 length is 15 residues. In nucleotides, the CDR3 is TGCGCCAGCAGCCCGGGACACGGAAGGAGTTCACCCCTCCACTTT. Amino acid sequence: CASSPGHGRSSPLHF.

The V gene is TRBV6-4, the J gene TRBJ2-1, with 8 bases that match TRBD1. V dropped 6 bases and J dropped 8; count of bases not matched to a gene: 9. The germline V gene has CDR1 MRHNA and CDR2 SNTAGT. CDR3 length: 14 residues. This chain's CDR3 is CASRQNRGEDEQFF. CDR3 nucleotide sequence: TGTGCCAGCAGACAGAACAGGGGGGAAGATGAGCAGTTCTTC.

This chain joins TRBV2 and TRBJ2-6; D is perhaps TRBD1 (5 bases). The CDR3 contains 16 residues. The germline V gene encodes CDR1 SNHLY and CDR2 FYNNEI. V lost 7 bases and J lost 0, with 13 bases in between. The CDR3 DNA is TGTGCCAGCAAGTGGGGCACCGACTCTGGGGCCAACGTCCTGACTTTC. This gives the protein CASKWGTDSGANVLTF. The variable domain in full, with the rest retrieved from reference TRBV2 and TRBJ2-6, is EPEVTQTPSHQVTQMGQEVILRCVPISNHLYFYWYRQILGQKVEFLVSFYNNEISEKSEIFDDQFSVERPDGSNFTLKIRSTKLEDSAMYFCASKWGTDSGANVLTFGAGSRLTVL.

V usage is TRBV27 and J usage is TRBJ2-2; TRBD2 matches at 7 bases. J lost 6 bases, V lost 5 bases, and 12 bases had no gene match. The germline V gene encodes CDR1 MNHEY and CDR2 SMNVEV (reference sequence). This CDR3 region has 16 residues. The CDR3 region is CASSPTFGGSPGELFF. The CDR3 region has the DNA TGTGCCAGCAGTCCCACGTTCGGGGGGTCCCCCGGGGAGCTGTTTTTT.

This clone was observed once. For the CDR3, the DNA is TGTGCCAGCAGGTTGTCAGGGGGCAATGAGCAGTTCTTC. It is translated as CASRLSGGNEQFF. The chain links TRBV7-3 to TRBJ2-1, with 7 positions matching TRBD1. CDR1 is SGHTA, CDR2 FQGTGA, per germline. This CDR3 comprises 13 residues. Unmatched junction bases numbered 5, after V lost 6 bases and J lost 6 bases.

The V call is TRBV9, the J call TRBJ1-6, with D possibly being TRBD1 (6 bases). Germline assignment: CDR1 SGDLS and CDR2 YYNGEE. The CDR3 contains 15 residues. Trimming took 0 bases from V and 7 from J, leaving 11 bases between them. This CDR3 is CASSVEGGQNSPLHF. For the CDR3, the DNA is TGTGCCAGCAGCGTAGAAGGGGGTCAAAATTCACCCCTCCACTTT. The entire variable domain, with the rest obtained from reference TRBV9 and TRBJ1-6, is as follows: DSGVTQTPKHLITATGQRVTLRCSPRSGDLSVYWYQQSLDQGLQFLIQYYNGEERAKGNILERFSAQQFPDLHSELNLSSLELGDSALYFCASSVEGGQNSPLHFGNGTRLTVT.

This sequence joins TRBV6-1 and TRBJ1-6; 8 bases are a match to TRBD1. Germline CDR1 and CDR2: MNHNS and SASEGT. This CDR3 comprises 14 residues. Germline trimming cut 7 bases from V and 8 bases from J; bases unmatched to any gene: 7. CDR3 nucleotides: TGTGCCAGCACTCCGGGACAGGAGTATTCACCCCTCCACTTT. It codes for CASTPGQEYSPLHF.

V gene TRBV5-1 combines with J gene TRBJ2-6; possibly TRBD2 for D (7 bases). Germline V CDR1 and CDR2: SGHRS, YFSETQ. CDR3 size: 18 residues. V was shortened by 4 bases and J by 1 base, with 18 bases between the two germline ends. In DNA, the CDR3 is TGCGCCAGCAGCGACTGGGGTAGGGGGGGGTCTGGGGCCAACGTCCTGACTTTC. Translation: CASSDWGRGGSGANVLTF.

This clone was counted only a few times. V is TRBV5-1 and J is TRBJ2-6, with 8 bases aligning to TRBD1. V trimming: 6 bases; J trimming: 4 bases; junction bases outside the gene matches: 9. CDR1 and CDR2 from the germline V gene are SGHRS and YFSETQ. This CDR3 is 16 amino acids long. CDR3 bases: TGCGCCAGCACACACCAGGGGGCCAGAGGGGCCAACGTCCTGACTTTC. Translation gives CASTHQGARGANVLTF.

This clone is a singleton in its sample. The chain has TRBV4-3 and TRBJ2-7, with 9 bases fitting TRBD2. J lost 5 bases, V lost 0 bases, and 8 bases had no gene match. The CDR3 is made up of 16 amino acids. Germline CDR1 reads LGHNA; CDR2 reads YSLEER. Here the CDR3 reads CASSQDFLAGMNEQYF. As DNA, the CDR3 is TGCGCCAGCAGCCAAGATTTCCTAGCGGGGATGAACGAGCAGTACTTC.

V gene TRBV7-6 combines with J gene TRBJ2-3; the match to TRBD2 covers 11 bases. CDR3 size: 16 residues. V shed 0 bases, J shed 4 bases, and the junction held 3 bases outside the gene matches. Germline V gene data show CDR1 as SGHVS and CDR2 as FNYEAQ. The CDR3 DNA reads TGTGCCAGCAGCTTAGCGCTAGCGGGGGGACCAGATACGCAGTATTTT. Translating it yields CASSLALAGGPDTQYF.

The chain employs TRBV5-4 and TRBJ2-7, with 8 bases that match TRBD1. The CDR3 loop spans 16 amino acids. The junction had 9 bases not matched to a gene; V was cut back by 4 bases and J by 0 bases. CDR1 and CDR2 from the germline V gene are SGHNT and YYREEE (reference sequence). The CDR3 nucleotides are TGTGCCAGCAGCCAAGAATCGGGACAGGTCTCCTACGAGCAGTACTTC. Translating gives CASSQESGQVSYEQYF.